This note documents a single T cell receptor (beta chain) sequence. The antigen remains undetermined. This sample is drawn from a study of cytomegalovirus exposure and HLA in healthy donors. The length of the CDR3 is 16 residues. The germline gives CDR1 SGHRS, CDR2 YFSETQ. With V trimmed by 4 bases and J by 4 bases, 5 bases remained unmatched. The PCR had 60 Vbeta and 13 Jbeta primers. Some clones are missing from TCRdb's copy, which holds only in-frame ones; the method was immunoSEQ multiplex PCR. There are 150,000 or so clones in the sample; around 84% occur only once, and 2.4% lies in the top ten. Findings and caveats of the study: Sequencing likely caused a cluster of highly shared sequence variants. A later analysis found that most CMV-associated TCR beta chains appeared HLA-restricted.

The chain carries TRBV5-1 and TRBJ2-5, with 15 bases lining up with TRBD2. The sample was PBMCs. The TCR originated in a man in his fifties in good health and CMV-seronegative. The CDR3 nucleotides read TGCGCCAGCAGCCCACCGGGACTAGCGGGAGGAGAGACCCAGTACTTC. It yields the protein CASSPPGLAGGETQYF. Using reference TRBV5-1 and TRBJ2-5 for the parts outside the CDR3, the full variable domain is KAGVTQTPRYLIKTRGQQVTLSCSPISGHRSVSWYQQTPGQGLQFLFEYFSETQRNKGNFPGRFSGRQFSNSRSEMNVSTLELGDSALYLCASSPPGLAGGETQYFGPGTRLLVL.